This TCR beta chain was recovered during a study of shared clonotypes between healthy human individuals. In the naive CD8 group, cells lacked CD45RO and were positively selected for CCR7, so terminally differentiated effector memory CD45RA+ cells were left out. Germline CDR1 reads SQVTM; CDR2 reads ANQGSEA. The CDR3 totals 16 residues. Sequenced by immunoSEQ multiplex PCR; TCRdb stores in-frame clones only, minus some. The data contain approximately 2,200,000 clones, 93% of them seen just once; the ten biggest clones take up 1.5% to 2%. On this clone itself: A read error may account for a junction end that differs from germline.

The chain carries TRBV29-1 and TRBJ2-5; 9 bases are shared with TRBD1. With the DNA end fitting TRBJ2-7 better, the J assignment may be wrong. This clonotype originated in a man aged 18 to 29 in good health. Some clones in this sample may be carry-over from other donors' samples. The sample was naive CD8+ T cells from PBMCs. In DNA, the CDR3 is TGCGGCGTTAGTCCCGGGACAGGGTTGAGCTCCTACGAGCAGTACTTC. It is translated as CGVSPGTGLSSYEQYF.